The T cell receptor beta chain under discussion was sequenced for a study of blood T cells in healthy people across ages. Whole-study results and caveats: Naive T cell percentage strongly correlated with TCR beta diversity.

As regards this clonotype: What it recognizes is unknown.

Combining a sample-barcoded 5' primer with a J-beta primer mix, a second PCR ran for 7 to 11 cycles. From each sample, at least 2.5 million paired-end reads containing CDR3 were obtained. TCRdb used MiXCR to reprocess the 5' RACE reads, holding one entry per CDR3 protein. This table holds approximately 2,000,000 distinct CDR3 sequences, roughly 43% found once. Healthy Russian Caucasian donors spanned ages about 6 to 95 years. The authors drew around 11 milliliters of peripheral blood from each donor. The CDR3 contains 15 residues. CDR1 is SGHRS, CDR2 YFSETQ, per germline. Losses at the gene ends were 2 bases for V and 3 bases for J; bases not matched to a gene: 5.

This rearrangement joins TRBV5-1 to TRBJ2-3, with TRBD2 identical over 8 bases. Sequencing was done on a sample of blood. The TCR sequence derives from a human donor in good health. CDR3 nucleotides: TGCGCCAGCAGCTTCGCCGGGGGGGAAACAGATACGCAGTATTTT. As protein: CASSFAGGETDTQYF.